These 23 T cell receptor beta chains came from one sample sequenced in a study of blood T cells in healthy people across ages. Alongside a J-beta primer mix, a sample-barcoded 5' primer served in a second PCR lasting about 7 to 12 cycles. TCRdb redid the calling of the 5' RACE reads with MiXCR, one entry per CDR3 protein. The sample includes some 900,000 distinct CDR3 sequences, around 49% of them seen just once. Sequenced material: blood. The receptors shown here come from a man aged 30 to 45 in good health.

This clonotype was detected a few times. The chain combines TRBV12-3 or TRBV12-4 with TRBJ2-7, with 8 bases fitting TRBD1. This CDR3 has 13 residues. Trimming at V came to 6 bases and at J to 4 bases, leaving 5 bases not matched to a gene. In DNA, the CDR3 is TGTGCCAGCAGACCGGACAGGGCTTACGAGCAGTACTTC. Its protein is CASRPDRAYEQYF.

This clonotype was seen many times. CDR3 nucleotides: TGTGCCAGCAGCGTAGGGGAAGGGGCGGGTGAAAAACTGTTTTTT. Encoded protein: CASSVGEGAGEKLFF. The chain carries TRBV9 and TRBJ1-4, with a possible D match to TRBD1 (5 bases). The ends were cut back, 0 bases at V and 7 bases at J, with 13 bases in the middle. The CDR3 extends over 15 amino acids. CDR1 SGDLS and CDR2 YYNGEE come from the germline V gene.

V gene TRBV12-3 or TRBV12-4 combines with J gene TRBJ2-4, with 7 bases identical to TRBD1. Gene TRBJ2-5 matches the end of the DNA better, so the J call may be wrong. This CDR3 is 16 amino acids long. CDR3 sequence: CASSSTGAGIQETQYF. For the CDR3, the DNA is TGTGCCAGCAGTTCTACAGGGGCTGGGATCCAAGAGACCCAGTACTTC.

This clonotype turned up a few times. The rearrangement links TRBV12-3 or TRBV12-4 to TRBJ1-5; D call uncertain. Trimming removed 3 bases at V and 3 bases at J, with 9 bases between. This CDR3 region has 14 residues. The CDR3 is CASSFGQNNQPQHF. The CDR3 nucleotides are TGTGCCAGCAGTTTCGGGCAGAACAATCAGCCCCAGCATTTT.

This clonotype was observed a single time. The rearrangement uses TRBV6-1 and TRBJ1-2; weak D call: TRBD1 (6 bases). The CDR3 is made up of 19 amino acids. V lost 3 bases to trimming and J lost 0 bases, with 23 bases between them. Germline lookup yields CDR1 MNHNS and CDR2 SASEGT. The CDR3 spells CASSDRFGQWGNTNYGYTF. The CDR3 DNA is TGTGCCAGCAGTGATAGGTTTGGACAGTGGGGGAATACTAACTATGGCTACACCTTC.

Only a few counts were recorded for this clonotype. The genes are TRBV5-6 and TRBJ2-1; TRBD1 aligns across 10 bases. J gave up 4 bases and V 3 bases, and 4 bases lay outside the gene matches. Per germline, CDR1 SGHDT and CDR2 YYEEEE. This CDR3 is 15 amino acids long. CDR3 nucleotides: TGTGCCAGCAGCTGGGGACAGGGGAGGTACAATGAGCAGTTCTTC. It yields the protein CASSWGQGRYNEQFF.

In this sample, this clonotype turned up a few times. The V call is TRBV5-1, the J call TRBJ2-7; D is undetermined. Trimming took off 0 bases at V and 0 bases at J, with 10 bases between the two ends. The CDR3 totals 15 residues. Looked up from germline, CDR1 is SGHRS and CDR2 is YFSETQ. CDR3 region: CASSLGVRSSYEQYF. In nucleotides, the CDR3 is TGCGCCAGCAGCTTGGGAGTTCGTAGCTCCTACGAGCAGTACTTC.

This sequence joins TRBV20-1 and TRBJ1-2; 11 nucleotides match TRBD1. CDR1 is DFQATT and CDR2 is SNEGSKA in the germline V gene (reference sequence). This CDR3 is built from 14 residues. The V and J ends lost 4 bases and 7 bases, in that order; junction bases with no gene match: 8. The CDR3: CSATGTGGFCGYTF. In DNA form, the CDR3 reads TGCAGTGCTACCGGGACAGGGGGTTTCTGTGGCTACACCTTC.

This clonotype was picked up a small number of times. This chain links TRBV7-2 with TRBJ2-1, with D perhaps TRBD1 or TRBD2 (6 bases each). CDR1 and CDR2 (germline): SGHTA, FQGNSA. This CDR3 contains 15 residues. The germline V and J ends were trimmed by 1 base and 4 bases, with 11 bases remaining between them. This CDR3 reads CASSLVGGQYNEQFF. The CDR3 DNA reads as TGTGCCAGCAGCTTAGTGGGGGGACAATACAATGAGCAGTTCTTC.

This clonotype came up a few times. The chain has TRBV6-6 and TRBJ1-6; no reliable D call. CDR1 is MNHNY and CDR2 is SVGAGI in the germline V gene (reference sequence). There are 12 residues in the CDR3. Trimming shortened V by 5 bases and J by 14 bases, and 13 bases separated the two germline ends. CDR3 region: CASSPIPSALHF. CDR3 nucleotides: TGTGCCAGCAGTCCCATCCCTTCGGCCCTCCACTTT.

The chain is built from TRBV7-2 and TRBJ2-1, with D possibly TRBD1 on 5 matching bases. V lost 1 base, J lost 2 bases, and 9 bases lay in between. The length of the CDR3 is 15 residues. Germline V gives CDR1 SGHTA, CDR2 FQGNSA. CDR3 amino acids: CASSLEQAPYNEQFF. The CDR3, as DNA: TGTGCCAGCAGCTTAGAACAGGCGCCCTACAATGAGCAGTTCTTC. Full variable domain (missing parts from reference TRBV7-2 and TRBJ2-1): GAGVSQSPSNKVTEKGKDVELRCDPISGHTALYWYRQSLGQGLEFLIYFQGNSAPDKSGLPSDRFSAERTGGSVSTLTIQRTQQEDSAVYLCASSLEQAPYNEQFFGPGTRLTVL.

This chain joins TRBV4-1 and TRBJ2-4, with D possibly being TRBD1 (6 bases). The end of the DNA is better explained by TRBJ2-7, so the J call may be wrong. In germline, CDR1 is MGHRA, CDR2 YSYEKL. This CDR3 comprises 13 residues. The CDR3 bases are TGCGCCAGCAGCCAGGACAGCACCTACGAGCAGTACTTC. Its protein product is CASSQDSTYEQYF.

CDR3 residues: CSALTGRNEQYF. In DNA form, the CDR3 reads TGCAGCGCGTTAACAGGGAGAAACGAGCAGTACTTC. The gene calls are TRBV29-1 and TRBJ2-7; perhaps TRBD1 as D (6 bases). The germline CDR1 and CDR2 sequences are SQVTM and ANQGSEA. The CDR3 runs to 12 residues. With 7 bases removed from V and 5 bases from J, the gap between germline ends came to 15 bases.

The chain employs TRBV6-1 and TRBJ2-7, with D uncertain. Germline V CDR1 and CDR2: MNHNS, SASEGT. Trimming pared 2 bases from V and 4 bases from J, leaving 12 bases between. The CDR3 extends over 14 amino acids. In DNA form, the CDR3 reads TGTGCCAGCAGTGAATGGACCGAAGATTACGAGCAGTACTTC. Translation: CASSEWTEDYEQYF.

The chain links TRBV28 to TRBJ2-5; D is ambiguous. The germline CDR1 and CDR2 sequences are MDHEN and SYDVKM. Trimming removed 2 bases at V and 11 bases at J, with 27 bases between. CDR3 length: 17 amino acids. CDR3 sequence reads: CASSLEQFGFRNNEQYF. CDR3 coding DNA: TGTGCCAGCAGTTTAGAACAGTTCGGCTTTAGGAACAATGAGCAGTACTTC.

This CDR3 reads CSARTGTASQETQYF. The CDR3 bases are TGCAGTGCTAGGACCGGGACAGCTTCCCAAGAGACCCAGTACTTC. The gene calls are TRBV20-1 and TRBJ2-5; 7 positions match TRBD1. V shed 3 bases and J 1 base; nucleotides not matched to a gene: 8. Germline CDR1 and CDR2: DFQATT and SNEGSKA (reference sequence). The CDR3 covers 15 residues.

J is TRBJ2-3 and V is TRBV20-1; TRBD2 matches 7 bases. CDR1 and CDR2 (germline): DFQATT, SNEGSKA (reference sequence). J lost 4 bases, V lost 6 bases, and 13 bases had no gene match. This CDR3 region has 15 residues. CDR3 loop: CSARKAGTTSDTQYF. The CDR3 DNA reads TGCAGTGCGCGGAAAGCGGGGACGACGTCAGATACGCAGTATTTT.

This clonotype was found a few times. V and J are TRBV20-1 and TRBJ1-1; D is undetermined. The germline V gene encodes CDR1 DFQATT and CDR2 SNEGSKA (reference sequence). The CDR3 totals 16 residues. The V gene lost 1 base and the J gene lost 0 bases, with 15 bases spanning the gap. CDR3 protein: CSARVDELGMNTEAFF. The CDR3 nucleotides read TGCAGTGCTAGAGTCGATGAGTTAGGAATGAACACTGAAGCTTTCTTT.

V gene TRBV6-5 combines with J gene TRBJ2-2, with D perhaps matching TRBD2 (5 bases). From germline, CDR1 is MNHEY and CDR2 SVGAGI. The CDR3 has 12 residues. The V end was cut by 4 bases, the J end by 9 bases, with 9 bases between. DNA for the CDR3: TGTGCCAGCAGTTCCCCGGGAAGGGAGCTGTTTTTT. It yields the protein CASSSPGRELFF.

The J gene is TRBJ1-2, the V gene TRBV12-3 or TRBV12-4, with D uncertain. The CDR3 contains 13 residues. Trimming removed 6 bases at V and 6 bases at J, with 14 bases between. The CDR3 DNA is TGTGCCAGCAGAACTACAGCTATCCATGGCTACACCTTC. Translating it yields CASRTTAIHGYTF.

The V call is TRBV5-1, the J call TRBJ2-5, with D possibly matching TRBD2 (6 bases). CDR1 SGHRS and CDR2 YFSETQ come from the germline V gene. The CDR3 totals 15 residues. The V end lost 0 bases, the J end lost 4 bases, and 13 bases lay between the germline ends. CDR3 DNA: TGCGCCAGCAGCTTGGCCGGGGGATTTCGAGAGACCCAGTACTTC. It yields the protein CASSLAGGFRETQYF.

The CDR3 region has the DNA TGCAGCGTTGAAGCCGCCCAGGTGTATGAGCAGTTCTTC. Its protein is CSVEAAQVYEQFF. The genes are TRBV29-1 and TRBJ2-1; D is undetermined. Germline V gene data show CDR1 as SQVTM and CDR2 as ANQGSEA. CDR3 length: 13 amino acids. The V end lost 1 base, the J end lost 8 bases, and 12 bases lay between the germline ends.

The J gene is TRBJ1-5, the V gene TRBV28; tentative D call: TRBD1 (6 bases). Trimming removed 1 base from V and 6 bases from J, with 13 bases in between. The CDR3 spans 15 residues. Germline assignment: CDR1 MDHEN and CDR2 SYDVKM. As DNA, the CDR3 is TGTGCCAGCAGTTTATCTTCCAGGGGTGGTCAGCCCCAGCATTTT. Its translation is CASSLSSRGGQPQHF.